These 15 T cell receptor beta chains share one sample of origin, sequenced in a study of blood T cells in healthy people across ages (dated by TCRdb to 2013 to 2016). Receptor libraries were prepared by 5' RACE. The run used an Illumina HiSeq 2500. A second about 7 to 11 cycle PCR used a sample-barcoded 5' primer and a J-beta primer mix. Clones were called with MiXCR by TCRdb after fastp trimmed the public reads at Q25, and only in-frame beta chains were retained. Rows are combined by CDR3 protein, so each entry shows the most common genes and DNA. In all, the sample holds approximately 800,000 distinct CDR3 sequences, and 20% to 30% of those were seen once. More than 3% of the sample is held by the ten biggest clonotypes. These data also featured in a second study, about T cells of mothers and their children.

What was sequenced was blood. Receptors were obtained from a boy aged 5-17 years in good health.

V usage is TRBV20-1 and J usage is TRBJ2-1, with TRBD1 matching 9 bases. The trim removed 1 base at V and 6 bases at J, leaving 1 base unmatched. This CDR3 region has 13 residues. The germline gives CDR1 DFQATT, CDR2 SNEGSKA (reference sequence). Here the CDR3 reads CSARGQGVNEQFF. In DNA, the CDR3 is TGCAGTGCTAGAGGACAGGGGGTCAATGAGCAGTTCTTC.

The V gene is TRBV20-1, the J gene TRBJ2-7; 9 bases are shared with TRBD2. The CDR3 contains 13 residues. The V gene's germline CDR1 is DFQATT and CDR2 SNEGSKA (reference sequence). The V and J ends lost 5 bases and 9 bases, in that order; junction bases with no gene match: 11. The CDR3 DNA reads TGCAGTGCTCGAGGGCCTAGCGGGATAGGGCAGTACTTC. Protein product: CSARGPSGIGQYF.

The chain carries TRBV12-3 or TRBV12-4 and TRBJ2-5, with 7 bases fitting TRBD1. The J call is uncertain, as TRBJ2-1 better fits the DNA end. The CDR3 sequence is 15 residues long. The CDR3 nucleotides read TGTGCCAGCAGTCCCTTCTCAGGACAGGACAATGAGCAGTTCTTC. Translating gives CASSPFSGQDNEQFF.

CDR3 in amino acids: CASRPILLQGPYGYTF. CDR3 nucleotides: TGTGCCAGCAGACCCATTTTACTACAGGGTCCTTATGGCTACACCTTC. V gene TRBV6-6 combines with J gene TRBJ1-2; TRBD1 is a possible D gene (6 bases). The germline V and J ends were trimmed by 6 bases and 5 bases, with 22 bases remaining between them. The CDR3 consists of 16 residues. Germline V gene lookup returns CDR1 MNHNY and CDR2 SVGAGI (reference sequence).

The chain combines TRBV29-1 with TRBJ2-7; the D is unclear. Germline V CDR1 and CDR2: SQVTM, ANQGSEA. The CDR3 spans 14 residues. The V gene lost 0 bases and the J gene lost 3 bases, with 12 bases spanning the gap. CDR3 residues: CSVEDGPGSYEQYF. CDR3 bases: TGCAGCGTTGAAGATGGGCCAGGAAGCTACGAGCAGTACTTC.

This clonotype was seen a few times. V usage is TRBV6-2 or TRBV6-3 and J usage is TRBJ1-2; D is uncertain. The CDR3 extends over 14 amino acids. V lost 0 bases, J lost 7 bases, and 12 bases lay in between. Germline lookup yields CDR1 MNHEY and CDR2 SVGEGT. CDR3 coding DNA: TGTGCCAGCAGTTACTCGGCAAGTGGCTGTGGCTACACCTTC. Its protein product is CASSYSASGCGYTF.

This clonotype appeared a few times. The V gene is TRBV4-3, the J gene TRBJ2-1; 10 bases are shared with TRBD2. The CDR3 totals 16 residues. The germline V gene has CDR1 LGHNA and CDR2 YSLEER. Germline trimming cut 1 base from V and 8 bases from J; bases unmatched to any gene: 8. The CDR3 nucleotides read TGCGCCAGCAGCCAAGTTATAGCGGGAGGAGTCGATGAGCAGTTCTTC. Its translation: CASSQVIAGGVDEQFF.

V and J are TRBV6-5 and TRBJ1-1, with 7 bases that match TRBD1. Germline values: CDR1 MNHEY, CDR2 SVGAGI. This CDR3 contains 15 residues. J lost 0 bases, V lost 6 bases, and 7 bases had no gene match. CDR3 amino acids: CASSLDREMNTEAFF. The CDR3 nucleotides are TGTGCCAGCAGCCTCGACAGGGAGATGAACACTGAAGCTTTCTTT.

V usage is TRBV7-9 and J usage is TRBJ1-2; TRBD1 matches 7 bases. V shed 1 base and J 2 bases; nucleotides not matched to a gene: 4. The CDR3 consists of 15 residues. Germline loops: CDR1 SEHNR, CDR2 FQNEAQ (reference sequence). CDR3 sequence: CASSLEGGGNYGYTF. CDR3 coding DNA: TGTGCCAGCAGCTTAGAAGGAGGGGGCAACTATGGCTACACCTTC. Based on the CDR3 plus reference TRBV7-9 and TRBJ1-2, the full variable domain is DTGVSQNPRHKITKRGQNVTFRCDPISEHNRLYWYRQTLGQGPEFLTYFQNEAQLEKSRLLSDRFSAERPKGSFSTLEIQRTEQGDSAMYLCASSLEGGGNYGYTFGSGTRLTVV.

In its sample, this clonotype was seen a few times. J is TRBJ2-6 and V is TRBV4-3; D uncertain. V dropped 0 bases and J dropped 2 bases, with 8 bases sitting between them. Germline lookup yields CDR1 LGHNA and CDR2 YSLEER. This CDR3 spans 16 amino acids. The CDR3 sequence: CASSQDWAAGANVLTF. The CDR3 DNA is TGCGCCAGCAGCCAAGATTGGGCAGCTGGGGCCAACGTCCTGACTTTC.

Concerning this clonotype: A junction end diverges from the germline sequence, so it may reflect a read error. The chain recombines TRBV7-2 with TRBJ2-1; 7 bases align to TRBD2. Germline values: CDR1 SGHTA, CDR2 FQGNSA. This CDR3 comprises 13 residues. CDR3 in DNA: TGTGCCAGCAGCTTGTTCAGGTGGGAGGGCCTTTACTTC. Protein product: CASSLFRWEGLYF. The whole variable domain, remainder taken from reference TRBV7-2 and TRBJ2-1, is GAGVSQSPSNKVTEKGKDVELRCDPISGHTALYWYRQSLGQGLEFLIYFQGNSAPDKSGLPSDRFSAERTGGSVSTLTIQRTQQEDSAVYLCASSLFRWEGLYFGPGTRLTVL.

The chain is built from TRBV28 and TRBJ2-7; D may be TRBD1 (9 bases). Trimming stripped 3 bases from V and 5 bases from J, with 17 bases between. The germline V gene has CDR1 MDHEN and CDR2 SYDVKM. There are 15 residues in the CDR3. CDR3 in amino acids: CASSFSGTGYHEQYF. In DNA, the CDR3 is TGTGCCAGCAGTTTTAGCGGGACAGGGTACCACGAGCAGTACTTC.

The gene calls are TRBV7-9 and TRBJ1-1; 8 positions agree with TRBD1. This CDR3 has 16 residues. Germline CDR1 and CDR2: SEHNR and FQNEAQ (reference sequence). V was clipped by 3 bases and J by 1 base; unmatched bases: 7. In DNA form, the CDR3 reads TGTGCCAGCAGCTTCGGGGCAGGGGGCCGGAACACTGAAGCTTTCTTT. Translated: CASSFGAGGRNTEAFF.

V and J are TRBV12-3 or TRBV12-4 and TRBJ1-1; D gene uncertain. The CDR3 contains 14 residues. Trimming cost V 3 bases and J 1 base, with 9 bases left between them. The chain's CDR3 is CASSFKRRNTEAFF. The CDR3 DNA reads TGTGCCAGCAGTTTTAAACGCCGGAACACTGAAGCTTTCTTT.

The chain is built from TRBV5-1 and TRBJ1-1; D gene unclear. Germline V lookup: CDR1 SGHRS, CDR2 YFSETQ. This CDR3 is built from 14 residues. V lost 4 bases and J lost 0, with 10 bases in between. CDR3 amino acids: CASSQGFMNTEAFF. The CDR3 nucleotides are TGCGCCAGCAGCCAAGGGTTCATGAACACTGAAGCTTTCTTT.